This T cell receptor beta chain emerged from a study of cytomegalovirus exposure and HLA in healthy donors listed by TCRdb under 2017. In the study overall: An earlier analysis of more than 550 of the donors reported approximately 260 Gb of sequence data and 117 million unique TCR beta sequences obtained from around 180 million T cells. A later genetic analysis used genome-wide SNP genotypes for about 60% of the roughly 700 donors, treating that subset as a discovery cohort. The study used immunosequencing to profile the T cell repertoires of around 600 subjects and linked those repertoires to cytomegalovirus serostatus. High-throughput TCR immunosequencing, statistical association of individual TCRs with disease status, and machine learning were combined to predict cytomegalovirus infection status. An early release covering around 630 HLA-typed donors comprised roughly 300 gigabases of sequencing data and tens of millions of unique TCR sequences. Both class I and class II loci were covered by HLA typing, at four-digit resolution. Donor age, sex, ethnicity and CMV serostatus were compiled together with the repertoire data. Roughly 5 DR-DQ haplotypes were handled as single units for association and clustering, since linkage in the cohort was strong. The study was designed to test whether signatures of past pathogen exposure could be identified by cataloging public T cell receptors. Among about 370 genotyped donors of the cohort, an average of about 220,000 unique TCR beta nucleotide sequences was sequenced per donor, of which about 18% were non-productive. The number of donors typed differed by locus, with 629-630 for A, B, C, DRB1 and DQB1, over 500 for DQA1, approximately 570 for DPA1, and under 490 for DPB1. An earlier analysis of some 500 of the donors applied high-throughput TCR beta sequencing to assess whether each TCR beta V gene segment acted as functional or pseudogenic. Rather than drawing on any new phenotypic data, the later analysis identified candidate immune exposures from TCR beta sequences and the way those sequences occurred across donors. All discovery cohort repertoires had been generated on a single sequencing platform. Of the 300 to 400 genotyped donors, about 80% fell in the genetic ancestry cluster associated with self-reported Caucasian donors. A later analysis re-examined previously published TCR beta repertoires from several hundred donors and added high-resolution HLA genotyping to investigate patterns of TCR occurrence. In addition to the first cohort of 650 to 750 subjects, a separate validation cohort of approximately 110 different subjects was used.

To prepare the library, the immunoSEQ multiplex PCR assay was applied. For the multiplex PCR, a mixture combining 60 forward primers for TCR Vbeta segments and 13 reverse primers for TCR Jbeta segments was used. The CDR3 region of rearranged TCR beta genes was amplified from genomic DNA with a multiplex PCR assay. The amplified TCR beta libraries were sequenced on the Illumina HiSeq System as 87-base-pair reads. In the authors' own workflow: A later analysis tallied about 77 million unique TCR beta chains across the 666 repertoires, and around 9.9 million of those chains were shared by two or more donors. Raw reads were error-corrected and collapsed into unique sequences by a nearest-neighbor algorithm in which closely related sequences were merged to remove PCR and sequencing errors. V, D and J gene segments were assigned by aligning CDR3 sequences to IMGT reference sequences. For a sequence to be retained, a match of at least six nucleotides to both a V gene segment and a J gene segment was required. A rearrangement counted as productive if the CDR3 had no stop codons and remained in frame with V and J, and every other rearrangement counted as non-productive. Following IMGT convention, CDR3 was defined as the stretch from the second conserved V-encoded cysteine to the conserved J-encoded phenylalanine. Sequences without an unambiguous match to a single V gene segment were excluded from the earlier analysis of several hundred of the donors. An earlier analysis of fewer than 750 of the donors classified V segments as functional when productive rearrangements were above 56.7% and as segregating when the standard deviation between donors was above 5%. To diagnose cytomegalovirus status from the catalog of TCR beta chain sequences, a statistical classification framework was built. In a later analysis, TCR nucleotide sequences were compared against IMGT/GENE-DB human TR gene sequences so that V and J genes could be assigned. A later analysis assigned CDR3 sequences and most-parsimonious VDJ recombination scenarios with the TCRdist pipeline. In a later analysis, every TCR beta chain was defined by the combination of its CDR3 amino acid sequence and its V-gene family, and reads without a unique V-gene family were dropped. To address suspected cross-contamination and a sequencing artifact, a later analysis removed several hundred highly shared, low-generation-probability nucleotide sequences. In a later analysis, a clonal expansion index for each public chain was calculated from normalized within-repertoire ranks of inferred template counts. Generation probabilities in a later analysis came from a VDJ recombination model fitted to out-of-frame rearrangements, and those results were checked against IGoR. A later analysis scored TCR-TCR, TCR-HLA and TCR-CMV co-occurrence with hypergeometric tests, applying a repertoire-size bias correction to TCR pairs. To estimate false discovery rates, a later analysis permuted the HLA or CMV assignments 20 times. In a later analysis, co-occurring TCRs were grouped using DBSCAN, with TCRdist sequence similarity added in when clustering inside HLA-allele-positive subsets. Repertoires with fewer than 30,000 or more than 120,000 public chains, plus five repertoires with anomalous nucleotide sharing, were excluded from co-occurrence clustering. TCRdb stores this immuneACCESS table with in-frame sequences only. Part of the clones is absent; in the studies checked, under half of the shortfall reflects unresolved V genes, and no reason is known for the rest. V, J and clone size are those of that table, while D and trimming were read from the DNA. This sample has more than 95,000 clones in its table, and roughly 72% of those were observed once. Together, the top ten hold approximately 10% of the sample.

The research as a whole found: Strong co-occurrence of HLA alleles, especially DR and DQ, made assigning TCR associations to individual alleles difficult. Some IMGT-functional V segments, including TRBV6-2 and TRBV6-3, could not be told apart with the 87-base-pair reads, so those segments were excluded. Several of the top co-occurrence clusters appeared to be linked to parvovirus B19, influenza, CMV and Epstein-Barr virus, according to a later analysis. HLA typing was unavailable for some donors at each locus, so association tests used only the typed subset. The classifier was reported to diagnose cytomegalovirus status with high specificity and sensitivity in both the original and validation cohorts. In a later analysis, TCR association rates were found to vary across HLA loci, with the most associated TCRs seen for DRB1 alleles and the fewest for HLA-C alleles. A further reported finding was that TCR beta sequences accurately predicted the HLA-A and HLA-B alleles for most subjects in the first cohort. A total of about 180 TCR beta chains were listed by the study as associated with cytomegalovirus. Correlated functional status among segregating V segments might be attributable to linkage disequilibrium, but an unknown experimental factor could not be ruled out. In vitro tests confirmed that three of the cytomegalovirus-associated TCR beta chains recognize cytomegalovirus antigens. A cluster of highly shared sequence variants was judged likely to represent a technical artifact of the sequencing pipeline. A later analysis found that HLA-associated TCR beta chains were more clonally expanded and had lower generation probabilities than equally common non-associated chains. Roughly uniform sequencing depth across donors was assumed in presence/absence analyses, although this assumption may not hold. According to a later genetic analysis, donors in an Asian-associated ancestry cluster had fewer N-insertions in productive TCRs than the roughly 670-donor mean. For the cohort, immune exposure information was limited to CMV serostatus. A later analysis associated 16,951 TCR beta sequences with specific HLA alleles at a false discovery rate of 0.05. The authors suggested that the approach could potentially be extended to other disease states and immunological phenotypes. Most CMV-associated TCR beta chains appeared to be HLA-restricted in a later analysis, and the HLA associations seemed to be driven largely by CMV exposure. In this cohort, only TCR beta chains were sequenced, and detectable features were limited by the absence of alpha or paired-chain data. In an earlier analysis of 587 of the donors, most TCR beta V segments appeared in productive rearrangements about 90% or about 30% of the time, broadly matching IMGT annotations. Because counts were too low, about 18 rarely observed V segments, including chromosome 9 orphons, were excluded from the earlier analysis of some 590 of the donors. An association between a missense DCLRE1C variant and V-gene and J-gene trimming of TCR beta chains was found in a later genetic analysis and replicated in an independent cohort. Across donors, most TCR sequences were observed very rarely, whereas some public TCRs were present in many individuals.

Points on this clone: It lacks a known antigen. The record has no base qualities; no much larger clone is one base away.

Trimming takes 7 bases off V and 5 bases off J; junction bases not matched to a gene: 8. CDR1 and CDR2, per the germline V gene, are SGHTA and FQGNSA. Measured from the cysteine to the phenylalanine, the CDR3 is 14 residues long. The CDR3 DNA has 42 bases and is translated from base 1. In total, 600 or so healthy bone marrow donors made up the cohort. All cohort members were sampled while nominally healthy, although unrecorded immune exposures were likely present. The donor tested CMV seropositive, placing the donor among the 289 seropositive members of the cohort. Each donor provided a peripheral blood sample, and peripheral blood mononuclear cells were used for TCR beta sequencing. Genomic DNA was extracted from the blood cell samples with the Qiagen DNeasy Blood Extraction Kit.

Sequencing was done on a sample of PBMCs. This TCR came from a woman in her forties or fifties in good health and CMV-seropositive. The chain is made from TRBV7-2 and TRBJ2-1, and TRBD1 matches 7 of the central bases. Read as DNA, the sequence is TGTGCCAGCATCCAGACAGGGTCTAACAATGAGCAGTTCTTC. Its translation reads: CASIQTGSNNEQFF.